Following are 17 T cell receptor beta chains from one sample sequenced in a study of tumor and adjacent non-tumor tissue in lung cancer (dated by TCRdb to the late 2010s). RNA was isolated from bulk unsorted tissue, and RNA quality was assessed with a NanoDrop ND-1000 and an Agilent 2100. Normal lung samples were distant non-tumor tissue taken more than 3 cm from the tumor edge. The library was made by multiplex PCR. Sequencing was carried out with an Illumina HiSeq 2500. Following protocols modified from ARM-PCR, the researchers constructed TCRbeta libraries through three rounds of nested PCR with primers (Table S4). The public reads were reprocessed in TCRdb via fastp at Q25 and MiXCR, keeping in-frame beta chains. One record per CDR3 amino acid sequence lists the most common genes and DNA. Within this sample are 98,000 or so distinct CDR3 sequences, with roughly 80% of them counted one time only. The ten most abundant clones make up less than 40% of the sample.

Sequenced sample: distant non-tumor lung tissue. These receptor sequences come from a man aged 55-75 years with small cell lung cancer.

Comment on this clonotype: The CDR3 does not close with the conserved phenylalanine or tryptophan, likely indicating a read error. This CDR3 is CASSLEETQYC. DNA of the CDR3: TGTGCCAGCAGCCTAGAAGAGACCCAGTACTGC. The chain recombines TRBV11-2 with TRBJ2-5; D remains ambiguous. The CDR3 is 11 amino acids. Germline V CDR1 and CDR2: SGHAT, FQNNGV.

In the case of this clonotype: The conserved phenylalanine or tryptophan is not found at the CDR3 terminus, so this likely reflects a read error. The chain combines TRBV29-1 with TRBJ2-1, with 7 bases aligning to TRBD2. This CDR3 is built from 15 residues. From germline, CDR1 is SQVTM and CDR2 ANQGSEA. CDR3 nucleotides: TGCAGTGGAGCCCCATTGCGGGGGTATTACAATGAGCAGTTCGTC. It encodes CSGAPLRGYYNEQFV.

As regards this clonotype: This clone may be a read error of a much larger clone one base away. The rearrangement joins TRBV5-1 to TRBJ2-2; D not certain. The CDR3 consists of 15 residues. Germline CDR1 is SGHRS and CDR2 is YFSETQ. CDR3 bases: TGCGCCAGCAGCTTGGAACTTCGGAACACCAGGGAGCTGTTTTTT. Encoded protein: CASSLELRNTRELFF.

For this clonotype: Because it lacks the conserved phenylalanine or tryptophan at the end, this CDR3 is likely a read error. Because the CDR3's place on the DNA is in doubt, the DNA is left out and the CDR3 is given as listed by TCRdb. The rearrangement links TRBV11-2 to TRBJ2-1; the table's D gene call, TRBD1, was not cross checked with the DNA. Per germline, CDR1 SGHAT and CDR2 FQNNGV. The CDR3 extends over 16 residues, inclusive of both ends. The CDR3 spells CASSTLDRGPRDEQCY.

Concerning this clonotype: Germline is not matched at one junction end, which may reflect a read error. The CDR3, as DNA: TGTGCCAACAGCTTAGTGACAGCACGGAGCTCCTACAATGAGCAGTTCTTC. Its translation is CANSLVTARSSYNEQFF. The rearrangement links TRBV11-2 to TRBJ2-1; maybe TRBD1 (5 bases). The V gene's germline CDR1 is SGHAT and CDR2 FQNNGV. The CDR3 is 17 amino acids.

On this clonotype: This CDR3 fails to terminate in the conserved phenylalanine or tryptophan, so it likely reflects a read error. The rearrangement joins TRBV12-3 or TRBV12-4 to TRBJ2-1; tentative D call: TRBD2 (6 bases). The V gene lost 5 bases and the J gene lost 9 bases, with 14 bases spanning the gap. The CDR3 is made up of 13 amino acids. CDR3 DNA sequence: TGTGCCAGCAGTCCTATTTACGGGAGTGAGCAGTTCCTC. Amino acids: CASSPIYGSEQFL.

In the case of this clonotype: The germline gene is not matched at one end of the junction; a read error may be the cause. This chain uses TRBV4-1 with TRBJ2-5, with TRBD2 matching 7 bases. The CDR3 has 18 amino acids. CDR1 and CDR2 (germline): MGHRA, YSYEKL. Written as DNA, the CDR3 is TGCGTCAGCAGCCAAGATCCCCCGACTAGCATGCTCCGAGAGACCCAGTACTTC. Translation: CVSSQDPPTSMLRETQYF.

Regarding this clonotype: The junction and the germline gene differ at one end; a read error may be behind it. V is TRBV6-5 and J is TRBJ2-1, with D perhaps being TRBD1 or TRBD2 (5 bases each). Germline CDR1 reads MNHEY; CDR2 reads SVGAGI. The CDR3 covers 14 residues. CDR3 in amino acids: CGSRRVGTDNEQLF. The CDR3 bases are TGTGGCAGCAGGCGAGTCGGGACGGACAATGAGCAGTTATTC.

The chain's CDR3 is CVSYSGGVGNEQFF. The CDR3, as DNA: TGTGTCAGTTACTCTGGGGGAGTGGGTAATGAGCAGTTCTTC. The chain recombines TRBV6-5 with TRBJ2-1; D assignment may be TRBD1 or TRBD2 (5 bases each). This CDR3 has 14 amino acids. Germline CDR1 reads MNHEY; CDR2 reads SVGAGI.

In regard to this clonotype: Compared with germline, one end of the junction differs, possibly owing to a read error. The chain recombines TRBV6-1 with TRBJ2-5, with 9 bases aligning to TRBD1. The germline CDR1 and CDR2 sequences are MNHNS and SASEGT. This CDR3 comprises 16 residues. The CDR3 sequence: CASSETSGTGQETQNF. DNA for the CDR3: TGTGCCAGCAGTGAAACATCCGGGACAGGGCAAGAGACCCAGAACTTC.

This clonotype came up a few times. This may stem from a read error, because a much larger clone lies one nucleotide away. The conserved phenylalanine or tryptophan normally closing the CDR3 is absent here, so this likely arose from a read error. The genes are TRBV29-1 and TRBJ1-1; 7 bases match TRBD1. The CDR3 runs 13 residues. V lost 7 bases, J lost 3 bases, and 8 bases stayed unmatched. Germline CDR1 and CDR2: SQVTM and ANQGSEA. The CDR3 protein is CSAGGIVDTEAFL. CDR3 nucleotides: TGCAGCGCAGGGGGTATCGTCGACACTGAAGCTTTCCTT.

This clonotype occurred many times. This chain links TRBV11-3 with TRBJ2-7; D is possibly TRBD2 (6 bases). CDR3 length: 14 residues. V was clipped by 5 bases and J by 2 bases, with 13 bases between them. CDR1 is SGHNT and CDR2 is YENEEA in the germline V gene. This CDR3 reads CASSKGTVPYEQYF. The CDR3 coding sequence is TGTGCCAGCAGCAAAGGGACTGTCCCCTACGAGCAGTACTTC.

In the case of this clonotype: At one end, the junction sequence differs from germline, possibly due to a read error. The rearrangement joins TRBV13 to TRBJ1-5; D is ambiguous. The DNA end lines up better with TRBJ2-3; the J call may be wrong. This CDR3 is built from 15 residues. The V gene's germline CDR1 is PRHDT and CDR2 FYEKMQ (reference sequence). The CDR3 sequence: CASSLGQDSNQPQYF. The CDR3 DNA reads TGTGCCAGCAGTTTAGGTCAGGATAGCAATCAGCCCCAGTATTTT.

The chain is built from TRBV29-1 and TRBJ1-1, with a tentative D call TRBD1 (5 bases). With 7 bases removed from V and 1 base from J, the gap between germline ends came to 16 bases. This CDR3 comprises 14 residues. CDR1 and CDR2 from the germline V gene are SQVTM and ANQGSEA. In DNA, the CDR3 is TGCAGCGGCCGGGACTGGTCTAGGAACACTGAAGCTTTCTTT. Translating it yields CSGRDWSRNTEAFF.

This clonotype appeared once. At one end the junction does not follow the germline gene, possibly because of a read error. V is TRBV5-5 and J is TRBJ2-7; TRBD1 matches 8 bases. This CDR3 contains 16 residues. Germline V gene sequence: CDR1 SGHKS, CDR2 YYEKEE (reference sequence). The CDR3 region is CASSLIRTGNTYDQYF. The CDR3, as DNA: TGTGCCAGTAGCTTGATCAGGACAGGGAACACCTACGACCAGTACTTC. Using reference TRBV5-5 and TRBJ2-7 for the parts outside the CDR3, the full variable domain is DAGVTQSPTHLIKTRGQQVTLRCSPISGHKSVSWYQQVLGQGPQFIFQYYEKEERGRGNFPDRFSARQFPNYSSELNVNALLLGDSALYLCASSLIRTGNTYDQYFGPGTRLTVT.

This clonotype has just one count. The V and J genes are TRBV2 and TRBJ2-5; 11 nucleotides align to TRBD1. The CDR3 is 14 residues long. CDR1 and CDR2 from the germline V gene are SNHLY and FYNNEI. V was pared by 4 bases and J by 4 bases, with 2 bases of the junction left unmatched. The CDR3 DNA reads as TGTGCCAGCAGTGGAGGGACAGGGGGAGAGACCCAGTACTTC. Protein: CASSGGTGGETQYF.

The chain links TRBV6-5 to TRBJ1-6; D not certain. This CDR3 region has 15 residues. The V and J ends lost 9 bases and 10 bases respectively, with 22 bases between them. In germline, CDR1 is MNHEY, CDR2 SVGAGI. The CDR3 nucleotides read TGTGCCAGTACCCACCGGGCGGTGGGAGGATCACCCCTCCACTTT. Translating gives CASTHRAVGGSPLHF.